Given below is one TCR beta chain in context. The entry originates in a study of blood T cell repertoires in COVID-19. Germline V gives CDR1 SGDLS, CDR2 YYNGEE. The CDR3 has 14 residues. Trimming removed 4 bases from V and 3 bases from J; junction bases left unmatched: 3. In the original processing: Estimates of nucleated cell counts were drawn from the amplification of reference gene primers. Assay: immunoSEQ multiplex PCR; the TCRdb copy retains only in-frame clones and omits some. From that table come the V and J calls and clone size; the DNA was used to work out D and trimming. The top ten hold 4% of the sample, which has some 130,000 clones, about 80% seen once.

This clonotype originated in a woman aged 80 or over with acute or convalescent COVID-19. This rearrangement joins TRBV9 to TRBJ1-4, with 7 bases that match TRBD1. Sequencing was carried out using peripheral blood. The CDR3 spells CASSPGQPNEKLFF. CDR3 coding DNA: TGTGCCAGCAGCCCGGGACAGCCTAATGAAAAACTGTTTTTT.